The present TCR beta chain was sequenced within a study of shared T cell receptors in the human thymus. There are 13 residues in the CDR3. Deletions cut 5 bases from V and 5 bases from J, with 13 bases between. Germline V lookup: CDR1 SNHLY, CDR2 FYNNEI. The table came from immunoSEQ multiplex PCR; TCRdb's copy has only in-frame clones and leaves some out. Of hundreds of thousands of clones listed, 80% to 90% are singletons. These data also featured in a second study, about human thymus T cells. As that report states: During corrective heart surgery, resections were taken, and the thymus tissue came from them. Thymic repertoires from unrelated individuals overlapped highly, related research reported.

This TCR was sampled from a girl less than two years old with a congenital heart defect. The V call is TRBV2, the J call TRBJ2-7; D is possibly TRBD1 (6 bases). The sequenced material came from thymocytes. The CDR3 bases are TGTGCCAGCAGTAGAGAGGGGGTCGACGAGCAGTACTTC. Translated, it gives CASSREGVDEQYF.